The 10 T cell receptor beta chains presented below share a single source sample, sequenced in a study of neurological immune-mediated disorders. Time point defined: longitudinal time-point 3. TCRdb ran MiXCR on the 5' RACE reads and lists one entry per CDR3 protein. The table shows 84,000 or so distinct CDR3 sequences, with around 4.7% occurring only once. The sample was PBMCs. The receptors were gathered from a woman aged 55-70 years with multiple sclerosis.

The table lists this clonotype with many counts. The chain joins TRBV12-3 or TRBV12-4 to TRBJ1-5; D uncertain. V gave up 3 bases and J gave up 4 bases, with 10 bases separating them. This CDR3 has 14 amino acids. DNA of the CDR3: TGTGCCAGCAGTTTGGTCCAGAATAATCAGCCCCAGCATTTT. As protein: CASSLVQNNQPQHF.

There are many counts of this clonotype. The V call is TRBV18, the J call TRBJ1-5; tentatively, D is TRBD1 (6 bases). The V end was cut by 2 bases, the J end by 0 bases, with 20 bases between. The germline V gene encodes CDR1 KGHSH and CDR2 LQKENI. The CDR3 has 19 amino acids. As DNA, the CDR3 is TGTGCCAGCTCACCAAAGTCGATAGGACAGTCATATAGCAATCAGCCCCAGCATTTT. Amino acid sequence: CASSPKSIGQSYSNQPQHF.

This clonotype was counted at least ten times. The chain carries TRBV5-1 and TRBJ1-6, with 9 bases matching TRBD1. CDR3 length equals 14 residues. V shed 7 bases, J shed 8 bases, and the junction held 7 bases outside the gene matches. Germline CDR1 is SGHRS and CDR2 is YFSETQ. The DNA for the CDR3 is TGCGCCAGCCGCATCTGGACAGGGGATTCACCCCTCCACTTT. This codes for CASRIWTGDSPLHF.

This clonotype was recorded at least ten times. J is TRBJ1-5 and V is TRBV5-1; D not resolved. The length of the CDR3 is 13 residues. The germline V gene encodes CDR1 SGHRS and CDR2 YFSETQ. Deletions cut 4 bases from V and 0 bases from J, with 5 bases between. This chain's CDR3 is CASSPDSNQPQHF. In DNA form, the CDR3 reads TGCGCCAGCAGCCCCGATAGCAATCAGCCCCAGCATTTT.

This clonotype was counted at least ten times. The chain recombines TRBV5-5 with TRBJ1-1, with unresolved D. In germline, CDR1 is SGHKS, CDR2 YYEKEE (reference sequence). Deletions cut 0 bases from V and 1 base from J, with 7 bases between. CDR3 length equals 14 residues. For the CDR3, the DNA is TGTGCCAGCAGCTTGGGCCTTTCGAACACTGAAGCTTTCTTT. Translation gives CASSLGLSNTEAFF.

There are many counts of this clonotype. This chain links TRBV20-1 with TRBJ1-1, with D hard to call. Germline V CDR1 and CDR2: DFQATT, SNEGSKA (reference sequence). This CDR3 spans 13 amino acids. Trimming removed 0 bases from V and 7 bases from J, with 12 bases in between. CDR3 amino acids: CSARDGQTLEAFF. The CDR3 DNA reads TGCAGTGCTAGAGATGGGCAGACCCTTGAAGCTTTCTTT.

The table lists this clonotype with many counts. The CDR3 loop reads CASSLLPGYTGELFF. The CDR3 bases are TGCGCCAGCAGCTTGCTCCCAGGATACACCGGGGAGCTGTTTTTT. This chain links TRBV5-1 with TRBJ2-2; D unclear. CDR1 and CDR2 from the germline V gene are SGHRS and YFSETQ. The ends were cut back, 1 base at V and 3 bases at J, with 10 bases in the middle. This CDR3 region has 15 residues.

This clonotype was counted many times. J is TRBJ1-5 and V is TRBV7-6, with D maybe TRBD1 (5 bases). In germline, CDR1 is SGHVS, CDR2 FNYEAQ. CDR3 length equals 14 residues. V was trimmed by 6 bases and J by 7 bases, leaving 16 bases between them. The CDR3 sequence: CASSQGSGTQPQHF. CDR3 DNA sequence: TGTGCCAGCAGTCAAGGGTCCGGGACCCAGCCCCAGCATTTT.

The CDR3 loop is CSADGTSGGLQETQYF. DNA for the CDR3: TGCAGTGCAGACGGGACTAGCGGGGGTCTACAAGAGACCCAGTACTTC. V usage is TRBV20-1 and J usage is TRBJ2-5, with 14 bases fitting TRBD2. Germline assignment: CDR1 DFQATT and CDR2 SNEGSKA (reference sequence). Germline trimming cut 6 bases from V and 2 bases from J; bases unmatched to any gene: 8. The CDR3 runs to 16 residues.

This clonotype was seen at least ten times. The chain joins TRBV12-3 or TRBV12-4 to TRBJ1-2; D is ambiguous. There are 19 residues in the CDR3. Trimming removed 6 bases from V and 1 base from J, with 27 bases in between. The CDR3 nucleotides read TGTGCCAGCAGCCCCCACCGCAGCGTTATCGTAACTCTTAACTATGGCTACACCTTC. Translated, it gives CASSPHRSVIVTLNYGYTF.